These 24 T cell receptor beta chains came from one sample sequenced in a study of cytomegalovirus exposure and HLA in healthy donors. In the PCR, 60 Vbeta and 13 Jbeta primers were used. Clones were sequenced by immunoSEQ multiplex PCR, and TCRdb holds only the in-frame ones, with some missing. The profile shows about 100,000 clones, more than 75% of them singletons. Sequencing was carried out using PBMCs. The source of these receptors is a woman aged 60-70 years in good health and CMV-seronegative.

This clone has more than one count but fewer than ten. The rearrangement joins TRBV5-4 to TRBJ2-3; the D is unclear. Germline assignment: CDR1 SGHNT and CDR2 YYREEE (reference sequence). The CDR3 runs 13 residues. Trimming cost V 3 bases and J 4 bases, with 9 bases left between them. The CDR3 here is CASSSHSSDTQYF. In DNA form, the CDR3 reads TGTGCCAGCAGCTCCCACTCGTCAGATACGCAGTATTTT.

The DNA for the CDR3 is TGTGCCAGCAGTTTATTAGCCCAGCGGGGGAACTACGAGCAGTACTTC. Residues: CASSLLAQRGNYEQYF. The chain combines TRBV27 with TRBJ2-7; 8 bases are a match to TRBD2. The ends lost 1 base at V and 3 bases at J; junction bases unmatched: 8. CDR1 and CDR2 (germline): MNHEY, SMNVEV (reference sequence). The CDR3 covers 16 residues.

The chain couples TRBV6-5 to TRBJ1-5, with TRBD1 as a possible D gene (5 bases). Trimming left V 0 bases short and J 4 bases short, with 10 bases between. The germline gives CDR1 MNHEY, CDR2 SVGAGI. The CDR3 has 15 residues. CDR3: CASSYSHAGNQPQHF. Here the CDR3 DNA reads TGTGCCAGCAGTTACTCGCATGCAGGGAATCAGCCCCAGCATTTT.

This chain links TRBV5-6 with TRBJ2-7; 8 bases are a match to TRBD1. Germline V gene sequence: CDR1 SGHDT, CDR2 YYEEEE. The V segment lost 4 bases and the J segment 5 bases; nucleotides outside the gene matches: 11. This CDR3 contains 15 residues. Here the CDR3 DNA reads TGTGCCAGCAGCGGGGACGGGACAGGCCGGCACGAGCAGTACTTC. Encoded protein: CASSGDGTGRHEQYF.

V usage is TRBV5-1 and J usage is TRBJ1-6; TRBD1 might be the D (5 bases). There are 13 residues in the CDR3. CDR1 and CDR2 from the germline V gene are SGHRS and YFSETQ. Trimming removed 0 bases from V and 13 bases from J, with 11 bases in between. The CDR3 nucleotides read TGCGCCAGCAGCTTGGCGCAGGAGGGGCCCCTCCACTTT. This codes for CASSLAQEGPLHF.

In nucleotides, the CDR3 is TGTGCCAGCAGCTTCACCGGGACAATCTACAATGAGCAGTTCTTC. Translated, it gives CASSFTGTIYNEQFF. The chain couples TRBV7-2 to TRBJ2-1; D is perhaps TRBD1 (6 bases). The CDR3 contains 15 residues. Per the germline V gene, CDR1 is SGHTA and CDR2 is FQGNSA. The V and J ends lost 3 bases and 3 bases respectively, with 12 bases between them.

The chain employs TRBV5-6 and TRBJ1-6, with 12 nucleotides matching TRBD1. Germline loops: CDR1 SGHDT, CDR2 YYEEEE. This CDR3 spans 18 amino acids. V lost 1 base, J lost 1 base, and 3 bases stayed unmatched. This CDR3 reads CASSLWGQGASYNSPLHF. The DNA of the CDR3 is TGTGCCAGCAGCTTGTGGGGACAGGGGGCATCCTATAATTCACCCCTCCACTTT.

This chain uses TRBV6-5 with TRBJ1-3; D not resolved. This CDR3 has 14 residues. The V gene lost 0 bases and the J gene lost 2 bases, with 5 bases spanning the gap. Germline V gene lookup returns CDR1 MNHEY and CDR2 SVGAGI. The CDR3 nucleotides are TGTGCCAGCAGTTACTCGGGCACTGGAAACACCATATATTTT. Protein product: CASSYSGTGNTIYF.

This clone was picked up one time. The chain is built from TRBV18 and TRBJ2-5; D unclear. Deletions cut 0 bases from V and 5 bases from J, with 4 bases between. CDR3 length: 12 residues. From germline, CDR1 is KGHSH and CDR2 LQKENI. Here the CDR3 reads CASSPPAETQYF. As DNA, the CDR3 is TGTGCCAGCTCACCACCGGCCGAGACCCAGTACTTC.

The chain recombines TRBV7-7 with TRBJ2-7; D might be TRBD1 (6 bases). The CDR3 length is 13 residues. Germline V gene lookup returns CDR1 SSHAT and CDR2 FNYEAQ (reference sequence). The V gene lost 5 bases and the J gene lost 3 bases, with 11 bases spanning the gap. The CDR3 is CASSLSRGYEQYF. As DNA, the CDR3 is TGTGCCAGCAGCCTTTCCAGGGGCTACGAGCAGTACTTC.

This clone was recorded once. V usage is TRBV11-3 and J usage is TRBJ2-7; a possible D gene is TRBD1 (5 bases). V lost 5 bases to trimming and J lost 4 bases, with 12 bases between them. There are 13 residues in the CDR3. Germline-derived CDR1 and CDR2 are SGHNT and YENEEA. The CDR3: CASSLRGSYEQYF. The CDR3 nucleotides are TGTGCCAGCAGCCTTAGGGGATCGTACGAGCAGTACTTC.

The V gene is TRBV14, the J gene TRBJ1-1; TRBD1 might be the D (5 bases). The CDR3 sequence is 13 residues long. Germline values: CDR1 SGHDN, CDR2 FVKESK. V dropped 4 bases and J dropped 2 bases, with 8 bases sitting between them. The CDR3 DNA is TGTGCCAGCAGCCTGACAGCCAACACTGAAGCTTTCTTT. Its protein product is CASSLTANTEAFF.

The chain links TRBV15 to TRBJ2-1, with D tentatively TRBD1 (6 bases). This CDR3 comprises 14 residues. The V end lost 1 base, the J end lost 8 bases, and 12 bases lay between the germline ends. Germline V gives CDR1 LNHNV, CDR2 YYDKDF (reference sequence). CDR3 DNA: TGTGCCACCAGCAGAGTACAGGGAGTGGATGAGCAGTTCTTC. It translates to CATSRVQGVDEQFF.

This clone was recorded at least ten times. The chain carries TRBV30 and TRBJ1-2; D is undetermined. The length of the CDR3 is 11 residues. Trimming shortened V by 2 bases and J by 4 bases, and 5 bases separated the two germline ends. From germline, CDR1 is GTSNPN and CDR2 SVGIG (reference sequence). CDR3 region: CAWSSLYGYTF. CDR3 nucleotide sequence: TGTGCCTGGAGTTCCCTCTATGGCTACACCTTC.

The V gene is TRBV6-6, the J gene TRBJ1-4, with a weak D call TRBD1 (6 bases). The CDR3 spans 15 residues. Germline CDR1 is MNHNY and CDR2 is SVGAGI (reference sequence). Trimming removed 5 bases from V and 4 bases from J, with 14 bases in between. The CDR3 nucleotides read TGTGCCAGCAGTACCCCGGACAGTCATAATGAAAAACTGTTTTTT. This encodes CASSTPDSHNEKLFF.

This clone was detected only a few times. The chain is built from TRBV4-1 and TRBJ1-3; 8 nucleotides agree with TRBD1. Germline V CDR1 and CDR2: MGHRA, YSYEKL. The V segment lost 4 bases and the J segment 3 bases; nucleotides outside the gene matches: 2. The CDR3 consists of 14 residues. The CDR3 loop reads CASSPDRGGNTIYF. CDR3 sequence (DNA): TGCGCCAGCAGCCCCGACAGGGGTGGAAACACCATATATTTT.

The chain uses TRBV29-1 and TRBJ1-2; D is undetermined. The germline gives CDR1 SQVTM, CDR2 ANQGSEA. The CDR3 is 15 amino acids. The V end was cut by 4 bases, the J end by 3 bases, with 18 bases between. This chain's CDR3 is CSVGKRQRTDYGYTF. CDR3 sequence (DNA): TGCAGCGTTGGAAAACGGCAGCGAACCGACTATGGCTACACCTTC.

The chain joins TRBV27 to TRBJ2-2; 8 bases line up with TRBD2. The length of the CDR3 is 17 residues. J was trimmed by 5 bases and V by 5 bases; bases with no gene match: 13. CDR1 and CDR2 from the germline V gene are MNHEY and SMNVEV (reference sequence). The CDR3 DNA is TGTGCCAGCAGTCCTACCGGCACTAGCGGTTTGACCGGGGAGCTGTTTTTT. Its translation is CASSPTGTSGLTGELFF.

With respect to this clone: The junction differs from germline at one of its ends, possibly a read error. The CDR3 here is CASTQALAVNTGELFF. CDR3 bases: TGCGCCAGCACCCAAGCGCTAGCGGTGAACACCGGGGAGCTGTTTTTT. The chain carries TRBV4-3 and TRBJ2-2; 7 nucleotides align to TRBD2. Germline CDR1 is LGHNA and CDR2 is YSLEER. CDR3 size: 16 residues.

This chain links TRBV7-2 with TRBJ2-7, with D perhaps TRBD2 (7 bases). The CDR3 is made up of 14 amino acids. In germline, CDR1 is SGHTA, CDR2 FQGNSA. V lost 5 bases and J lost 2, with 13 bases in between. This CDR3 reads CASSGSGTTYEQYF. CDR3 DNA sequence: TGTGCCAGCAGCGGAAGCGGGACAACCTACGAGCAGTACTTC.

The table lists this clone with a few counts. The V and J genes are TRBV7-2 and TRBJ1-5; tentative D call: TRBD1 (6 bases). CDR3 length: 16 amino acids. V dropped 2 bases and J dropped 2 bases, with 13 bases sitting between them. The V gene's germline CDR1 is SGHTA and CDR2 FQGNSA. The CDR3 region has the DNA TGTGCCAGCAGCTTATATCTGGGGGCAGGCAATCAGCCCCAGCATTTT. Protein product: CASSLYLGAGNQPQHF.

The rearrangement uses TRBV19 and TRBJ2-3; no definite D call. Between the trimmed V and J ends, which lost 3 bases and 0 bases, there was a span of 13 bases. The CDR3 extends over 16 amino acids. In germline, CDR1 is LNHDA, CDR2 SQIVND (reference sequence). The CDR3 reads CASSIYRVPSTDTQYF. Here the CDR3 DNA reads TGTGCCAGTAGTATTTATCGGGTTCCCAGCACAGATACGCAGTATTTT.

This chain links TRBV5-6 with TRBJ2-7; D gene unclear. CDR1 is SGHDT, CDR2 YYEEEE, per germline. The CDR3 sequence is 12 residues long. Trimming removed 4 bases from V and 7 bases from J, with 12 bases in between. The CDR3 here is CASSDGVGEQYF. As DNA, the CDR3 is TGTGCCAGCAGCGATGGAGTTGGGGAGCAGTACTTC.

The chain couples TRBV19 to TRBJ1-5; D remains unclear. The V end was cut by 4 bases, the J end by 2 bases, with 15 bases between. Germline V gene sequence: CDR1 LNHDA, CDR2 SQIVND (reference sequence). This CDR3 is built from 16 residues. The CDR3 protein is CASSSQVARGNQPQHF. In nucleotides, the CDR3 is TGTGCCAGTAGTAGCCAGGTCGCGCGGGGCAATCAGCCCCAGCATTTT.